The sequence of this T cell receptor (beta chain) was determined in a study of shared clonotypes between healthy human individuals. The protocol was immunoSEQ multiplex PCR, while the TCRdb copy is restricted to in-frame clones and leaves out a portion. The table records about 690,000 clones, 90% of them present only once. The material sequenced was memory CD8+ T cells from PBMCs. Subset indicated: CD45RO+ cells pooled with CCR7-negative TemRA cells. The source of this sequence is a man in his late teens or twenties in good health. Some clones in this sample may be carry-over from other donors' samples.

The CDR3 reads CASTERGFPGELFF. The CDR3 DNA is TGTGCCAGTACCGAGAGGGGCTTTCCCGGGGAGCTGTTTTTT. The V gene is TRBV19, the J gene TRBJ2-2, with D perhaps assigned TRBD1 or TRBD2 (5 bases each). The V gene lost 7 bases and the J gene lost 6 bases, with 15 bases spanning the gap. Germline CDR1 is LNHDA and CDR2 is SQIVND (reference sequence). This CDR3 spans 14 amino acids.